The next 32 T cell receptor beta chains were all read from a single sample in a study of cytomegalovirus exposure and HLA in healthy donors. The PCR ran on 60 Vbeta and 13 Jbeta primers. The table came from immunoSEQ multiplex PCR; TCRdb's copy has only in-frame clones and leaves some out. Found here are hundreds of thousands of clones, just over 75% of them singletons; the top ten hold over 0.55%. The sample was PBMCs. The source is a man aged 18 to 30 in good health and CMV-seronegative.

This clone was seen a single time. The chain has TRBV5-1 and TRBJ2-7; 8 nucleotides agree with TRBD1. The CDR3 is made up of 17 amino acids. Germline CDR1 reads SGHRS; CDR2 reads YFSETQ. V shed 0 bases, J shed 5 bases, and the junction held 13 bases outside the gene matches. CDR3: CASSLAGAGRGRNEQYF. As DNA, the CDR3 is TGCGCCAGCAGCTTGGCCGGGGCTGGCAGGGGGCGGAACGAGCAGTACTTC.

The chain uses TRBV6-5 and TRBJ2-7; possibly TRBD2 for D (5 bases). This CDR3 spans 13 amino acids. The germline CDR1 and CDR2 sequences are MNHEY and SVGAGI. V dropped 2 bases and J dropped 2 bases, with 7 bases sitting between them. The CDR3 sequence: CASSYPGTYEQYF. The CDR3 coding sequence is TGTGCCAGCAGTTACCCGGGAACCTACGAGCAGTACTTC.

This clone showed up just once. The rearrangement uses TRBV27 and TRBJ2-5, with TRBD2 as a possible D gene (5 bases). The end of the DNA aligns better with TRBJ2-7, so the J call may be wrong. The CDR3 consists of 15 residues. In germline, CDR1 is MNHEY, CDR2 SMNVEV (reference sequence). CDR3 nucleotide sequence: TGTGCCAGCAGTTCCCTGAGGGTATTTACCTACGAGCAGTACTTC. Translated: CASSSLRVFTYEQYF.

The chain carries TRBV29-1 and TRBJ1-1; D remains unclear. This CDR3 contains 13 residues. CDR1 SQVTM and CDR2 ANQGSEA come from the germline V gene. Trimming removed 6 bases from V and 4 bases from J, with 15 bases in between. CDR3 sequence reads: CSVGPGMGTEAFF. DNA for the CDR3: TGCAGCGTCGGACCGGGGATGGGCACTGAAGCTTTCTTT.

The chain's CDR3 is CASSLSKTYGNEQFF. CDR3 DNA sequence: TGTGCCAGCAGCCTATCGAAGACCTACGGGAATGAGCAGTTCTTC. This chain uses TRBV27 with TRBJ2-1; no reliable D call. This CDR3 has 15 amino acids. Trimming pared 6 bases from V and 7 bases from J, leaving 19 bases between. CDR1 is MNHEY and CDR2 is SMNVEV in the germline V gene (reference sequence).

The V call is TRBV11-2, the J call TRBJ2-3, with a possible D match to TRBD2 (6 bases). Trimming took off 1 base at V and 4 bases at J, with 9 bases between the two ends. Germline assignment: CDR1 SGHAT and CDR2 FQNNGV. The CDR3 contains 14 residues. The CDR3 protein is CASSLGGRPDTQYF. In DNA, the CDR3 is TGTGCCAGCAGCTTAGGAGGGAGGCCAGATACGCAGTATTTT.

The chain employs TRBV28 and TRBJ2-5, with TRBD2 matching over 11 bases. The V gene's germline CDR1 is MDHEN and CDR2 SYDVKM. The CDR3 is 16 amino acids. Trimming at V came to 2 bases and at J to 2 bases, leaving 4 bases not matched to a gene. DNA for the CDR3: TGTGCCAGCAGTTTAGGGGGACTAGCGGAACAAGAGACCCAGTACTTC. Amino acid sequence: CASSLGGLAEQETQYF.

The rearrangement links TRBV6-5 to TRBJ2-1; D is ambiguous. The CDR3 length is 15 residues. V lost 6 bases and J lost 0, with 12 bases in between. CDR1 is MNHEY, CDR2 SVGAGI, per germline. The CDR3: CASRSFLSSYNEQFF. The CDR3 DNA reads TGTGCCAGCAGGTCGTTTCTGAGCTCCTACAATGAGCAGTTCTTC.

The J gene is TRBJ2-7, the V gene TRBV11-2; 12 bases are a match to TRBD2. J gave up 4 bases and V 0 bases, and 4 bases lay outside the gene matches. CDR3 length: 16 amino acids. Germline CDR1 is SGHAT and CDR2 is FQNNGV. The CDR3 is CASSLDLAGGVYEQYF. As DNA, the CDR3 is TGTGCCAGCAGCTTAGATCTAGCGGGAGGGGTATACGAGCAGTACTTC. Together with reference TRBV11-2 and TRBJ2-7, the CDR3 gives the full variable domain: EAGVAQSPRYKIIEKRQSVAFWCNPISGHATLYWYQQILGQGPKLLIQFQNNGVVDDSQLPKDRFSAERLKGVDSTLKIQPAKLEDSAVYLCASSLDLAGGVYEQYFGPGTRLTVT.

J is TRBJ1-5 and V is TRBV6-5; D gene uncertain. Looked up from germline, CDR1 is MNHEY and CDR2 is SVGAGI. The CDR3 consists of 13 residues. Trimming pared 8 bases from V and 5 bases from J, leaving 13 bases between. CDR3 in amino acids: CASGRAADQPQHF. CDR3 DNA: TGTGCCAGCGGGAGGGCGGCCGATCAGCCCCAGCATTTT.

This clone was detected a few times. The V gene is TRBV5-1, the J gene TRBJ1-1; 10 bases are a match to TRBD1. The CDR3 loop spans 14 amino acids. Germline lookup yields CDR1 SGHRS and CDR2 YFSETQ. Losses at the gene ends were 0 bases for V and 4 bases for J; bases not matched to a gene: 0. CDR3 region: CASSLGQGATEAFF. The DNA of the CDR3 is TGCGCCAGCAGCTTGGGACAGGGGGCCACTGAAGCTTTCTTT.

This sequence joins TRBV4-1 and TRBJ2-3, with D tentatively TRBD2 (6 bases). There are 15 residues in the CDR3. Germline values: CDR1 MGHRA, CDR2 YSYEKL. The germline V and J ends were trimmed by 9 bases and 0 bases, with 16 bases remaining between them. The CDR3 region is CASSTPGTSTDTQYF. CDR3 in DNA: TGCGCCAGTAGTACCCCCGGGACTAGCACAGATACGCAGTATTTT.

This clone showed up just once. CDR3 bases: TGTGCCAGCAGCGTAGGGACTTCAACTAATGAAAAACTGTTTTTT. Its translation: CASSVGTSTNEKLFF. J is TRBJ1-4 and V is TRBV9; D not certain. Trimming removed 0 bases at V and 0 bases at J, with 6 bases between. The germline V gene has CDR1 SGDLS and CDR2 YYNGEE. The CDR3 is made up of 15 amino acids.

Only a few counts were recorded for this clone. The genes are TRBV9 and TRBJ2-5; TRBD2 matches 11 bases. The ends lost 4 bases at V and 4 bases at J; junction bases unmatched: 6. CDR3 length equals 15 residues. Germline V gene data show CDR1 as SGDLS and CDR2 as YYNGEE. CDR3 coding DNA: TGTGCCAGCAGCATAGGACTAGCGGGTAGAGAGACCCAGTACTTC. Its protein product is CASSIGLAGRETQYF.

The genes are TRBV7-9 and TRBJ2-7; TRBD2 is a possible D gene (5 bases). Trimming shortened V by 2 bases and J by 6 bases, and 8 bases separated the two germline ends. The CDR3 runs to 12 residues. CDR1 and CDR2 from the germline V gene are SEHNR and FQNEAQ (reference sequence). CDR3 protein: CASSLSSGEQYF. Written as DNA, the CDR3 is TGTGCCAGCAGCTTATCGAGCGGCGAGCAGTACTTC.

V gene TRBV5-1 combines with J gene TRBJ1-2; 9 bases agree with TRBD1. The V segment lost 3 bases and the J segment 5 bases; nucleotides outside the gene matches: 5. Germline V gene lookup returns CDR1 SGHRS and CDR2 YFSETQ. This CDR3 contains 14 residues. The CDR3 coding sequence is TGCGCCAGCAGCTCGGACAGGGGAGTGTATGGCTACACCTTC. This encodes CASSSDRGVYGYTF.

This clone occurred once. The chain joins TRBV7-9 to TRBJ1-1; 8 nucleotides agree with TRBD1. J gave up 4 bases and V 3 bases, and 4 bases lay outside the gene matches. Germline CDR1 is SEHNR and CDR2 is FQNEAQ (reference sequence). This CDR3 has 14 residues. CDR3 DNA sequence: TGTGCCAGCAGCTTTCAGGGGGCAAGCACTGAAGCTTTCTTT. The encoded protein is CASSFQGASTEAFF.

A few counts support this clone. CDR3 region: CASSEYPGREGLWTDTQYF. For the CDR3, the DNA is TGTGCCAGCAGTGAATATCCAGGGCGGGAGGGCCTTTGGACAGATACGCAGTATTTT. The gene calls are TRBV6-1 and TRBJ2-3, with TRBD2 matching 9 bases. With 2 bases clipped from V and 3 bases from J, the junction kept 15 bases outside the gene matches. The germline CDR1 and CDR2 sequences are MNHNS and SASEGT. This CDR3 contains 19 residues.

This chain links TRBV9 with TRBJ2-3; D is unresolved. The CDR3 loop spans 14 amino acids. Looked up from germline, CDR1 is SGDLS and CDR2 is YYNGEE. V was clipped by 5 bases and J by 2 bases, with 12 bases between them. The CDR3 spells CASSLDTLTDTQYF. The CDR3 bases are TGTGCCAGCAGTCTAGATACTCTCACAGATACGCAGTATTTT.

The chain combines TRBV29-1 with TRBJ2-7, with D perhaps matching TRBD2 (5 bases). This CDR3 region has 15 residues. Trimming shortened V by 1 base and J by 3 bases, and 16 bases separated the two germline ends. Looked up from germline, CDR1 is SQVTM and CDR2 is ANQGSEA. CDR3 amino acids: CSVEGGEAANYEQYF. As DNA, the CDR3 is TGCAGCGTTGAAGGGGGAGAAGCCGCCAACTACGAGCAGTACTTC.

The chain uses TRBV19 and TRBJ2-3; 10 bases align to TRBD2. CDR1 is LNHDA, CDR2 SQIVND, per germline (reference sequence). V dropped 4 bases and J dropped 4; count of bases not matched to a gene: 2. This CDR3 comprises 14 residues. CDR3 in DNA: TGTGCCAGTAGTACTGGGACTAGCGCAGATACGCAGTATTTT. This sequence encodes CASSTGTSADTQYF.

The chain uses TRBV19 and TRBJ1-2; D gene unclear. The CDR3 runs 13 residues. Deletions cut 5 bases from V and 1 base from J, with 8 bases between. Germline V gives CDR1 LNHDA, CDR2 SQIVND (reference sequence). CDR3 nucleotides: TGTGCCAGTAGTTTACGCGGTAACTATGGCTACACCTTC. Translation gives CASSLRGNYGYTF.

This clone was detected only once. V usage is TRBV28 and J usage is TRBJ2-2; D perhaps matches TRBD2 (5 bases). Germline CDR1 reads MDHEN; CDR2 reads SYDVKM. The CDR3 has 17 amino acids. V was cut by 1 base and J by 0 bases, with 12 bases left in between. This CDR3 is CASSLYASRANTGELFF. The CDR3 DNA is TGTGCCAGCAGTTTATATGCTAGCCGAGCGAACACCGGGGAGCTGTTTTTT.

The CDR3 sequence: CASSEQDRGETQYF. CDR3 bases: TGCGCCAGCAGTGAGCAGGACAGGGGGGAGACCCAGTACTTC. The chain uses TRBV10-1 and TRBJ2-5; TRBD1 matches at 10 bases. With 2 bases clipped from V and 5 bases from J, the junction kept 2 bases outside the gene matches. CDR1 and CDR2 from the germline V gene are WNHNN and SYGVQD (reference sequence). This CDR3 is built from 14 residues.

The rearrangement joins TRBV6-5 to TRBJ1-1; no definite D call. The CDR3 runs 15 residues. CDR1 and CDR2 (germline): MNHEY, SVGAGI. V lost 10 bases to trimming and J lost 0 bases, with 18 bases between them. As DNA, the CDR3 is TGTGCCAACCAGCCCCAACAGCAAATGAACACTGAAGCTTTCTTT. This gives the protein CANQPQQQMNTEAFF.

J is TRBJ2-7 and V is TRBV27, with a weak D call TRBD2 (6 bases). Trimming cost V 5 bases and J 1 base, with 18 bases left between them. Germline CDR1 and CDR2: MNHEY and SMNVEV (reference sequence). This CDR3 has 16 amino acids. The CDR3 loop reads CASSPYRAGPSYEQYF. The CDR3 coding sequence is TGTGCCAGCAGTCCCTATCGGGCGGGACCTTCCTACGAGCAGTACTTC.

The V and J genes are TRBV6-5 and TRBJ2-7; 9 nucleotides line up with TRBD1. V shed 7 bases, J shed 3 bases, and the junction held 7 bases outside the gene matches. The germline V gene encodes CDR1 MNHEY and CDR2 SVGAGI. The CDR3 has 14 residues. CDR3 amino acids: CASTKQGAVYEQYF. DNA of the CDR3: TGTGCCAGCACCAAACAGGGGGCGGTCTACGAGCAGTACTTC.

The rearrangement links TRBV11-2 to TRBJ2-7; D is possibly TRBD1 (5 bases). V gave up 1 base and J gave up 2 bases, with 15 bases separating them. Germline-derived CDR1 and CDR2 are SGHAT and FQNNGV. The CDR3 is 16 amino acids. The CDR3 is CASSLGPNRPPYEQYF. The CDR3 nucleotides are TGTGCCAGCAGCTTAGGCCCCAACAGGCCCCCCTACGAGCAGTACTTC. The variable domain in full, with the rest retrieved from reference TRBV11-2 and TRBJ2-7, is EAGVAQSPRYKIIEKRQSVAFWCNPISGHATLYWYQQILGQGPKLLIQFQNNGVVDDSQLPKDRFSAERLKGVDSTLKIQPAKLEDSAVYLCASSLGPNRPPYEQYFGPGTRLTVT.

In this sample, this clone turned up once. J is TRBJ2-7 and V is TRBV6-5, with 8 bases identical to TRBD1. The CDR3 spans 14 residues. Per germline, CDR1 MNHEY and CDR2 SVGAGI. The V and J ends lost 5 bases and 2 bases, in that order; junction bases with no gene match: 5. Here the CDR3 DNA reads TGTGCCAGCAGTATGAACAGGGGGGCCTACGAGCAGTACTTC. Protein sequence: CASSMNRGAYEQYF.

The chain employs TRBV2 and TRBJ1-3; unclear D gene. Trimming removed 8 bases from V and 0 bases from J, with 14 bases in between. This CDR3 has 15 amino acids. CDR1 is SNHLY and CDR2 is FYNNEI in the germline V gene. The CDR3 nucleotides are TGTGCCAGCCTCGGGTTACGAAGCTCTGGAAACACCATATATTTT. This codes for CASLGLRSSGNTIYF.

Notes on this clone: This specimen includes other DNA sequences encoding the same CDR3. The gene calls are TRBV27 and TRBJ1-5, with 8 bases fitting TRBD1. The junction had 3 bases not matched to a gene; V was cut back by 6 bases and J by 2 bases. Germline values: CDR1 MNHEY, CDR2 SMNVEV (reference sequence). The CDR3 sequence is 14 residues long. The CDR3 spells CASSLGQGNQPQHF. The DNA for the CDR3 is TGTGCCAGCAGCCTGGGACAGGGCAATCAGCCCCAGCATTTT.

V and J are TRBV5-1 and TRBJ2-3, with TRBD2 matching over 13 bases. The CDR3 is 18 residues long. Germline values: CDR1 SGHRS, CDR2 YFSETQ. J gave up 1 base and V 1 base, and 6 bases lay outside the gene matches. The CDR3 region is CASSLTLAGGIGTDTQYF. The CDR3 DNA sequence: TGCGCCAGCAGCTTGACACTAGCGGGAGGGATTGGCACAGATACGCAGTATTTT. Complete variable domain (other parts from reference TRBV5-1 and TRBJ2-3): KAGVTQTPRYLIKTRGQQVTLSCSPISGHRSVSWYQQTPGQGLQFLFEYFSETQRNKGNFPGRFSGRQFSNSRSEMNVSTLELGDSALYLCASSLTLAGGIGTDTQYFGPGTRLTVL.